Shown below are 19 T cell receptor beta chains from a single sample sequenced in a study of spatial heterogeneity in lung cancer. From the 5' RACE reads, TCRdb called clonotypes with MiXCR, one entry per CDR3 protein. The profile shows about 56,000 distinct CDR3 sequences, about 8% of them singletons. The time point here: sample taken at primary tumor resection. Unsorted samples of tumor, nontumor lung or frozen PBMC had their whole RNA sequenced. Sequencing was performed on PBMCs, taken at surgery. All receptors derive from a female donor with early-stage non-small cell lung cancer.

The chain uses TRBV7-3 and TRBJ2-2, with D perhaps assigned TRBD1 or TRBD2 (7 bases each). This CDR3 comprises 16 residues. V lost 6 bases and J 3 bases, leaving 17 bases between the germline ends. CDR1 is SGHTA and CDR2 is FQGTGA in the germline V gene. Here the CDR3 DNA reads TGTGCCAGCAGTCCGTCGACAGGGAGGGACACCGGGGAGCTGTTTTTT. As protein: CASSPSTGRDTGELFF.

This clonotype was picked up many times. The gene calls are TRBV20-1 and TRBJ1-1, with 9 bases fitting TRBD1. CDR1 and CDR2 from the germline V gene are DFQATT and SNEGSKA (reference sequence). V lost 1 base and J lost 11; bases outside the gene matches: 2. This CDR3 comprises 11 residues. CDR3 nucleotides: TGCAGTGCTAGAGTCGACAGGGGGGCTTTCTTT. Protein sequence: CSARVDRGAFF.

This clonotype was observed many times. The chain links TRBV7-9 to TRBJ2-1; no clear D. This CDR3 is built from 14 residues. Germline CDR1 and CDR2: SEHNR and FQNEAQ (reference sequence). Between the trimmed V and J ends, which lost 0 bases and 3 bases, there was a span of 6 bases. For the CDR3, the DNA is TGTGCCAGCAGCTTAGCGGGGATCTACAATGAGCAGTTCTTC. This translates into CASSLAGIYNEQFF.

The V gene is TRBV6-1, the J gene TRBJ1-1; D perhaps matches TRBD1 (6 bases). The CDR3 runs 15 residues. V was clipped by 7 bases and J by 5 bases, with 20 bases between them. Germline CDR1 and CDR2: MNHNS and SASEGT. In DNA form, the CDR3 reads TGTGCCAGCACCGAACCGGCAGGGGCTGGAACTGAAGCTTTCTTT. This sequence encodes CASTEPAGAGTEAFF.

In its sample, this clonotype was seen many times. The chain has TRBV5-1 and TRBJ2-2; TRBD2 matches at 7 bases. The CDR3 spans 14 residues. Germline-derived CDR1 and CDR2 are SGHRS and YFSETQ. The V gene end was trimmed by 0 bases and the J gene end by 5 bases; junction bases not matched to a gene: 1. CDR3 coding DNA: TGCGCCAGCAGCTTGGAGCGGGGAACCGGGGAGCTGTTTTTT. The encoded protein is CASSLERGTGELFF.

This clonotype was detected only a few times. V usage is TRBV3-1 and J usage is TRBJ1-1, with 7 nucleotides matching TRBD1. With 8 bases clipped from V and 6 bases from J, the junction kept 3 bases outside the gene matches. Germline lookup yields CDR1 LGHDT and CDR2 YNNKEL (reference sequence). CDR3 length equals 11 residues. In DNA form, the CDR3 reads TGTGCCAGCGAGGGGGCCGCTGAAGCTTTCTTT. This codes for CASEGAAEAFF.

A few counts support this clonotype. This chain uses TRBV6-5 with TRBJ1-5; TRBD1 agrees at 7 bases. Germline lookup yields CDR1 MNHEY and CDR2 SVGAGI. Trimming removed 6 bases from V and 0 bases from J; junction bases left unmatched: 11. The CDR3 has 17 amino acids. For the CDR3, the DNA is TGTGCCAGCAGGGAGGGACAGACTAGACTTAGCAATCAGCCCCAGCATTTT. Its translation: CASREGQTRLSNQPQHF.

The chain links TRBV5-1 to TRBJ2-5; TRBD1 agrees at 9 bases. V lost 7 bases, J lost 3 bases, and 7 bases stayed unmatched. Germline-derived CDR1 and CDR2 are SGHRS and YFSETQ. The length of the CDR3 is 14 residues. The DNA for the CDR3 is TGCGCCAGCGGGACAGGGACCCCGGAAGAGACCCAGTACTTC. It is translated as CASGTGTPEETQYF.

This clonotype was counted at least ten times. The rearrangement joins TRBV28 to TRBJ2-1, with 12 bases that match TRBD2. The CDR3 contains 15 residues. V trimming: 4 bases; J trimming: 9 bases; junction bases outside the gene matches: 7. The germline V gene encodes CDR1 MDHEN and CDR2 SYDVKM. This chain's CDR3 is CASSSPSGRAGEQFF. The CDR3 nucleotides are TGTGCCAGCAGTTCCCCTAGCGGGAGGGCCGGTGAGCAGTTCTTC.

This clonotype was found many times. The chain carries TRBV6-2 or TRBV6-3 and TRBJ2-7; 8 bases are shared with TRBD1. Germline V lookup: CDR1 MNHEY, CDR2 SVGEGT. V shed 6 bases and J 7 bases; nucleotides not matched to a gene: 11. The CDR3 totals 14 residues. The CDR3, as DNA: TGTGCCAGCAGAACGCAGGGGGCCCCCCGGGAGCAGTACGTC. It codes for CASRTQGAPREQYV.

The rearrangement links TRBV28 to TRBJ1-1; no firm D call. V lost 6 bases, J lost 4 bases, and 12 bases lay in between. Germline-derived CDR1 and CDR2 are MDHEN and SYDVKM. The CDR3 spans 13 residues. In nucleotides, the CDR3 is TGTGCCAGCAGGATCGAAACGGGCACTGAAGCTTTCTTT. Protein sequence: CASRIETGTEAFF.

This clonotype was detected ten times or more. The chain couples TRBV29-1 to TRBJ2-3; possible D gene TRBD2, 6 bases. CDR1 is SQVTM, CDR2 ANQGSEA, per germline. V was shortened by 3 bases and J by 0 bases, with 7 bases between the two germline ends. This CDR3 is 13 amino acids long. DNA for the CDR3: TGCAGCGTTGACGGGGGAAGCACAGATACGCAGTATTTT. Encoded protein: CSVDGGSTDTQYF.

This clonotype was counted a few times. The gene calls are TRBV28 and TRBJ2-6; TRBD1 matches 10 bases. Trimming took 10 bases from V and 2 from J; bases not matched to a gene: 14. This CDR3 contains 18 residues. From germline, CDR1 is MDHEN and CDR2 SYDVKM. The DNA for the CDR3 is TGTGCCACCCGCGCCGACAGGGGGCGAATGGCTGGGGCCAACGTCCTGACTTTC. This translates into CATRADRGRMAGANVLTF.

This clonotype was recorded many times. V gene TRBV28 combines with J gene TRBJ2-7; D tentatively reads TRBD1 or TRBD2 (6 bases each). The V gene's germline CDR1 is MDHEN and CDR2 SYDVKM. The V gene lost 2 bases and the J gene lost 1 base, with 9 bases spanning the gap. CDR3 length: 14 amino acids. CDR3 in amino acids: CASSLGGGSYEQYF. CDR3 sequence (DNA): TGTGCCAGCAGTTTAGGAGGGGGTTCCTACGAGCAGTACTTC.

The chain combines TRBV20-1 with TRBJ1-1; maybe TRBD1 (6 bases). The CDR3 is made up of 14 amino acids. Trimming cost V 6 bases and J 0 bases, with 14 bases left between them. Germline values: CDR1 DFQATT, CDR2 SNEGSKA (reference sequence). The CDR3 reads CSAIGQHMNTEAFF. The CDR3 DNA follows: TGCAGTGCCATCGGACAGCACATGAACACTGAAGCTTTCTTT.

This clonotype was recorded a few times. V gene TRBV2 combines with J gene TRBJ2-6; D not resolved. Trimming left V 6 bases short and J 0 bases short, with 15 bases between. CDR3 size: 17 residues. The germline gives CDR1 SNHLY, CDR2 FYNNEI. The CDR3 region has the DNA TGTGCCAGCAGACCCACGTCACGGCGCTCTGGGGCCAACGTCCTGACTTTC. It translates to CASRPTSRRSGANVLTF.

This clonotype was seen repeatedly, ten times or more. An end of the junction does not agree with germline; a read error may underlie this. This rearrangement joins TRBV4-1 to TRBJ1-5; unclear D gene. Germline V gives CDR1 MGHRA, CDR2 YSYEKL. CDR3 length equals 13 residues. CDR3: CASSKDGNQPQHF. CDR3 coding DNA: TGCGCCAGCAGCAAAGACGGCAATCAGCCCCAGCATTTT.

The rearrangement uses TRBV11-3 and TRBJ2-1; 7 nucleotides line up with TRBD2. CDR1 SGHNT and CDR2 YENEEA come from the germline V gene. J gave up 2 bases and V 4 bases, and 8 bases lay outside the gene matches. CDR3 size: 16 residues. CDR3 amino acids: CASSSSVAGAYNEQFF. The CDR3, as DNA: TGTGCCAGCAGCTCCTCCGTGGCGGGAGCCTACAATGAGCAGTTCTTC.

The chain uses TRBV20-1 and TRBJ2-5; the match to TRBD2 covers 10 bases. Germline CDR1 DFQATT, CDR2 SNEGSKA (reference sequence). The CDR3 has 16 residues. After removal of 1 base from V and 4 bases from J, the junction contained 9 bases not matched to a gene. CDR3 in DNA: TGCAGTGCTAGAGCCGGGACTAGCGTGTCGGGAGAGACCCAGTACTTC. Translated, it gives CSARAGTSVSGETQYF.